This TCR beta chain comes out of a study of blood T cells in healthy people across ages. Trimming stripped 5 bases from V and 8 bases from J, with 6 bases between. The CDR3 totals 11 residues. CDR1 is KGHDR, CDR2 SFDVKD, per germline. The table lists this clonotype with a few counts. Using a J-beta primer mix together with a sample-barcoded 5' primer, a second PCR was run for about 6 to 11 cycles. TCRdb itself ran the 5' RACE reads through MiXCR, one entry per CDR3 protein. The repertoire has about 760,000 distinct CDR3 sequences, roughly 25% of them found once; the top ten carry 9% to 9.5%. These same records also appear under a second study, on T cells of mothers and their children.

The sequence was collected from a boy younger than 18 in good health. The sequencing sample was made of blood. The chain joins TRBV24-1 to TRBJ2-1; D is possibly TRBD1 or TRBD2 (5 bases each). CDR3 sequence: CATSGDHEQFF. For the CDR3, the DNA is TGTGCCACCAGTGGGGACCATGAGCAGTTCTTC.